One and the same sample provided the 27 T cell receptor beta chains below, sequenced in a study of T cell changes during pregnancy in multiple sclerosis. Only in-frame clones appear in the TCRdb table, and some are missing; sequencing was by immunoSEQ multiplex PCR. The sample carries approximately 40,000 clones, roughly 90% recorded once. Here the sequenced sample was CD4+ T cells from peripheral blood mononuclear cells, taken before pregnancy. The source is a female donor with multiple sclerosis, enrolled in a pregnancy study.

This chain uses TRBV5-1 with TRBJ1-1; 7 bases fit TRBD1. The junction had 3 bases not matched to a gene; V was cut back by 4 bases and J by 0 bases. Germline-derived CDR1 and CDR2 are SGHRS and YFSETQ. The CDR3 runs 14 residues. The CDR3 loop is CASSLGGMNTEAFF. In DNA, the CDR3 is TGCGCCAGCAGCCTAGGGGGCATGAACACTGAAGCTTTCTTT.

The chain combines TRBV10-2 with TRBJ1-5, with a possible D match to TRBD1 (5 bases). CDR3 length equals 13 residues. Between the trimmed V and J ends, which lost 5 bases and 3 bases, there was a span of 8 bases. The germline gives CDR1 WSHSY, CDR2 SAAADI. The CDR3 DNA reads TGCGCCAGCAGTCGACAGCCCAATCAGCCCCAGCATTTT. Translated, it gives CASSRQPNQPQHF.

This sequence joins TRBV7-6 and TRBJ2-1; 8 bases map to TRBD2. This CDR3 region has 16 residues. V trimming: 1 base; J trimming: 0 bases; junction bases outside the gene matches: 2. Per the germline V gene, CDR1 is SGHVS and CDR2 is FNYEAQ. CDR3 sequence: CASSLGAGASYNEQFF. In DNA, the CDR3 is TGTGCCAGCAGCTTAGGAGCGGGGGCCTCCTACAATGAGCAGTTCTTC. Full variable domain (missing parts from reference TRBV7-6 and TRBJ2-1): GAGVSQSPRYKVTKRGQDVALRCDPISGHVSLYWYRQALGQGPEFLTYFNYEAQQDKSGLPNDRFSAERPEGSISTLTIQRTEQRDSAMYRCASSLGAGASYNEQFFGPGTRLTVL.

The rearrangement uses TRBV7-9 and TRBJ1-1; D is unresolved. The CDR3 spans 13 residues. Germline V gives CDR1 SEHNR, CDR2 FQNEAQ (reference sequence). Trimming shortened V by 3 bases and J by 0 bases, and 5 bases separated the two germline ends. The CDR3 is CASSFLLNTEAFF. CDR3 bases: TGTGCCAGCAGCTTTCTTCTGAACACTGAAGCTTTCTTT.

The chain carries TRBV11-2 and TRBJ1-5; D unclear. Between the trimmed V and J ends, which lost 5 bases and 3 bases, there was a span of 11 bases. Germline V gene sequence: CDR1 SGHAT, CDR2 FQNNGV. CDR3 length: 14 amino acids. CDR3 sequence: CASSPGLSNQPQHF. CDR3 nucleotides: TGTGCCAGCAGCCCCGGACTGTCCAATCAGCCCCAGCATTTT.

This clone appeared a few times. V gene TRBV19 combines with J gene TRBJ1-5; no firm D call. The CDR3 is made up of 12 amino acids. Trimming took 5 bases from V and 4 from J, leaving 6 bases between them. Per the germline V gene, CDR1 is LNHDA and CDR2 is SQIVND (reference sequence). Written as DNA, the CDR3 is TGTGCCAGTAGTTTCCAGAATCAGCCCCAGCATTTT. Translated, it gives CASSFQNQPQHF.

This chain connects TRBV9 to TRBJ1-2; tentative D call: TRBD1 (5 bases). There are 13 residues in the CDR3. The V gene's germline CDR1 is SGDLS and CDR2 YYNGEE. With 0 bases removed from V and 8 bases from J, the gap between germline ends came to 11 bases. The CDR3 nucleotides read TGTGCCAGCAGCGTAGGACCTCGACAGGGCTACACCTTC. It specifies CASSVGPRQGYTF.

This clone has a single count. The chain employs TRBV6-1 and TRBJ2-3, with 13 bases aligning to TRBD2. Germline CDR1 MNHNS, CDR2 SASEGT. CDR3 length: 15 residues. Trimming took 7 bases from V and 2 from J; bases not matched to a gene: 3. The CDR3 loop is CASTGTSGITDTQYF. The CDR3 bases are TGTGCCAGCACCGGGACTAGCGGGATCACAGATACGCAGTATTTT.

The V gene is TRBV30, the J gene TRBJ1-2, with D unresolved. The V end lost 3 bases, the J end lost 7 bases, and 15 bases lay between the germline ends. This CDR3 is built from 13 residues. Germline CDR1 reads GTSNPN; CDR2 reads SVGIG (reference sequence). CDR3 loop: CAWRLERRPGYTF. CDR3 nucleotides: TGTGCCTGGAGGCTAGAGCGACGGCCTGGCTACACCTTC.

The chain has TRBV4-1 and TRBJ1-4, with D maybe TRBD1 (6 bases). Germline V gives CDR1 MGHRA, CDR2 YSYEKL. The CDR3 spans 12 residues. V lost 1 base and J 15 bases, leaving 12 bases between the germline ends. CDR3 residues: CASSQVQGKVFF. The CDR3 DNA sequence: TGCGCCAGCAGCCAAGTACAGGGAAAGGTGTTTTTT.

This chain uses TRBV2 with TRBJ2-6; 7 bases fit TRBD1. This CDR3 contains 19 residues. The germline V gene encodes CDR1 SNHLY and CDR2 FYNNEI. V trimming: 6 bases; J trimming: 0 bases; junction bases outside the gene matches: 14. This CDR3 is CASSLSGTALSSGANVLTF. The CDR3 DNA reads as TGTGCCAGCAGCCTAAGTGGGACAGCCCTTAGCTCTGGGGCCAACGTCCTGACTTTC. Variable domain in full (rest from reference TRBV2 and TRBJ2-6): EPEVTQTPSHQVTQMGQEVILRCVPISNHLYFYWYRQILGQKVEFLVSFYNNEISEKSEIFDDQFSVERPDGSNFTLKIRSTKLEDSAMYFCASSLSGTALSSGANVLTFGAGSRLTVL.

The table lists this clone with a few counts. This sequence joins TRBV7-8 and TRBJ2-6, with D possibly TRBD2 on 5 matching bases. Germline lookup yields CDR1 SGHVS and CDR2 FQNEAQ. The CDR3 covers 16 residues. V was shortened by 5 bases and J by 1 base, with 12 bases between the two germline ends. The CDR3 sequence is CASSPRTGSGANVLTF. As DNA, the CDR3 is TGTGCCAGCAGCCCTCGGACTGGGTCTGGGGCCAACGTCCTGACTTTC.

This clone has only one observation. The CDR3 DNA is TGTGCCATCAGTGAGGGGGGGAGTGCAACTAATGAAAAACTGTTTTTT. Amino acid sequence: CAISEGGSATNEKLFF. The chain recombines TRBV10-3 with TRBJ1-4; possibly TRBD1 for D (5 bases). This CDR3 spans 16 amino acids. Trimming stripped 2 bases from V and 0 bases from J, with 10 bases between. Germline V gene data show CDR1 as ENHRY and CDR2 as SYGVKD.

The gene calls are TRBV7-2 and TRBJ1-1; the D is unclear. CDR3 length equals 14 residues. The germline V and J ends were trimmed by 4 bases and 0 bases, with 9 bases remaining between them. Germline V gene sequence: CDR1 SGHTA, CDR2 FQGNSA. In DNA form, the CDR3 reads TGTGCCAGCAGCTCGTTAAAAATGAACACTGAAGCTTTCTTT. Protein sequence: CASSSLKMNTEAFF.

This chain uses TRBV27 with TRBJ2-7, with 9 positions matching TRBD1. V lost 7 bases and J lost 3; bases outside the gene matches: 7. The CDR3 has 14 amino acids. Germline CDR1 reads MNHEY; CDR2 reads SMNVEV (reference sequence). CDR3 nucleotide sequence: TGTGCCAGCACTCCATGGACAGGGGACTACGAGCAGTACTTC. Protein product: CASTPWTGDYEQYF.

This chain uses TRBV4-3 with TRBJ2-2; possible D gene TRBD2, 5 bases. The CDR3 spans 16 residues. Germline V lookup: CDR1 LGHNA, CDR2 YSLEER. The V end lost 1 base, the J end lost 0 bases, and 9 bases lay between the germline ends. The CDR3 DNA reads as TGCGCCAGCAGCCAAGGGAAGCGGTCGAACACCGGGGAGCTGTTTTTT. Translating it yields CASSQGKRSNTGELFF.

The chain links TRBV5-1 to TRBJ2-7; D unresolved. The CDR3 is 14 residues long. Trimming took off 1 base at V and 2 bases at J, with 10 bases between the two ends. Germline V gives CDR1 SGHRS, CDR2 YFSETQ. The CDR3 loop reads CASSLIRGPYEQYF. CDR3 nucleotides: TGCGCCAGCAGCTTGATTAGAGGCCCCTACGAGCAGTACTTC.

J is TRBJ2-3 and V is TRBV5-1; D might be TRBD1 (6 bases). The CDR3 contains 15 residues. The V end was cut by 7 bases, the J end by 1 base, with 16 bases between. CDR1 is SGHRS and CDR2 is YFSETQ in the germline V gene. In DNA, the CDR3 is TGCGCCAGCCGAGTGGGGGCAAGAGGCACAGATACGCAGTATTTT. It specifies CASRVGARGTDTQYF.

This chain links TRBV15 with TRBJ2-1, with TRBD1 matching 12 bases. This CDR3 has 15 amino acids. The V gene's germline CDR1 is LNHNV and CDR2 YYDKDF (reference sequence). The V gene end was trimmed by 5 bases and the J gene end by 14 bases; junction bases not matched to a gene: 13. CDR3 sequence reads: CATSPIGTGGERKFF. The CDR3 DNA reads TGTGCCACCAGCCCCATCGGGACAGGGGGCGAGAGGAAGTTCTTC.

The CDR3 bases are TGTGCCAGCAGCTTAGAACTAGCGAAGACCCAGTACTTC. This encodes CASSLELAKTQYF. The chain links TRBV7-9 to TRBJ2-5, with 7 bases aligning to TRBD2. Per germline, CDR1 SEHNR and CDR2 FQNEAQ (reference sequence). V was clipped by 1 base and J by 6 bases; unmatched bases: 2. The CDR3 is 13 residues long.

In this sample, this clone turned up once. The V call is TRBV18, the J call TRBJ2-6; 9 bases line up with TRBD2. This CDR3 is built from 18 residues. V shed 3 bases and J 0 bases; nucleotides not matched to a gene: 6. Germline V lookup: CDR1 KGHSH, CDR2 LQKENI. CDR3 sequence reads: CASSPPGTSLSGANVLTF. The CDR3 DNA sequence: TGTGCCAGCTCACCCCCCGGGACTAGCCTCTCTGGGGCCAACGTCCTGACTTTC. Complete variable domain (other parts from reference TRBV18 and TRBJ2-6): NAGVMQNPRHLVRRRGQEARLRCSPMKGHSHVYWYRQLPEEGLKFMVYLQKENIIDESGMPKERFSAEFPKEGPSILRIQQVVRGDSAAYFCASSPPGTSLSGANVLTFGAGSRLTVL.

This rearrangement joins TRBV7-9 to TRBJ1-2, with 8 positions matching TRBD1. This CDR3 comprises 13 residues. After removal of 5 bases from V and 5 bases from J, the junction contained 4 bases not matched to a gene. CDR1 and CDR2 (germline): SEHNR, FQNEAQ (reference sequence). The CDR3 region has the DNA TGTGCCAGCAGCCCCGGGACAGGTTATGGCTACACCTTC. Translated, it gives CASSPGTGYGYTF.

In this sample, this clone turned up once. The J gene is TRBJ2-1, the V gene TRBV20-1, with D possibly matching TRBD2 (6 bases). The CDR3 loop spans 11 amino acids. Looked up from germline, CDR1 is DFQATT and CDR2 is SNEGSKA (reference sequence). The V and J ends lost 7 bases and 4 bases respectively, with 8 bases between them. CDR3 nucleotides: TGCAGTGTTCGGGGGTACAATGAGCAGTTCTTC. Protein: CSVRGYNEQFF.

V gene TRBV28 combines with J gene TRBJ2-7, with a weak D call TRBD1 (5 bases). V dropped 2 bases and J dropped 0 bases, with 17 bases sitting between them. Germline V gene sequence: CDR1 MDHEN, CDR2 SYDVKM. The CDR3 is 17 residues long. CDR3 protein: CASSLSFRGPPSYEQYF. The CDR3 coding sequence is TGTGCCAGCAGTTTAAGTTTTAGGGGCCCGCCCTCCTACGAGCAGTACTTC.

V is TRBV18 and J is TRBJ1-2; 8 bases line up with TRBD1. V trimming: 1 base; J trimming: 5 bases; junction bases outside the gene matches: 6. The CDR3 extends over 15 amino acids. Germline assignment: CDR1 KGHSH and CDR2 LQKENI. For the CDR3, the DNA is TGTGCCAGCTCACCACGGGTGGACAGGGTTTATGGCTACACCTTC. This translates into CASSPRVDRVYGYTF.

The rearrangement uses TRBV7-2 and TRBJ1-1; D is ambiguous. The V end lost 5 bases, the J end lost 1 base, and 8 bases lay between the germline ends. Germline CDR1 SGHTA, CDR2 FQGNSA. The CDR3 is 13 residues long. CDR3: CASSARQNTEAFF. In nucleotides, the CDR3 is TGTGCCAGCAGCGCCCGACAGAACACTGAAGCTTTCTTT.

V gene TRBV7-9 combines with J gene TRBJ1-2; possibly TRBD1 for D (5 bases). V was pared by 7 bases and J by 6 bases, with 9 bases between. The CDR3 sequence is 11 residues long. CDR1 SEHNR and CDR2 FQNEAQ come from the germline V gene (reference sequence). The CDR3 region is CASTGGDGYTF. The CDR3 nucleotides are TGTGCCAGCACTGGGGGGGATGGCTACACCTTC.